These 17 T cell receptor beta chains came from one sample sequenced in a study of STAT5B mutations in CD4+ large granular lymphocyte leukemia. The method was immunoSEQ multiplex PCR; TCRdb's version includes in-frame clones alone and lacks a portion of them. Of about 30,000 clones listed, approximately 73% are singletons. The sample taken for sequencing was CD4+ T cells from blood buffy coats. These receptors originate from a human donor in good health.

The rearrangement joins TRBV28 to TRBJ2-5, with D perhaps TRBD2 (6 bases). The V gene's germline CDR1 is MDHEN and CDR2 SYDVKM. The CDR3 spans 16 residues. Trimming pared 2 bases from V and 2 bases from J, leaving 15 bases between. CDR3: CASSLAGSGRQETQYF. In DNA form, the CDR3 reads TGTGCCAGCAGTTTAGCGGGGAGCGGCCGTCAAGAGACCCAGTACTTC. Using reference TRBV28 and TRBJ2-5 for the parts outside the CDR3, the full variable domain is DVKVTQSSRYLVKRTGEKVFLECVQDMDHENMFWYRQDPGLGLRLIYFSYDVKMKEKGDIPEGYSVSREKKERFSLILESASTNQTSMYLCASSLAGSGRQETQYFGPGTRLLVL.

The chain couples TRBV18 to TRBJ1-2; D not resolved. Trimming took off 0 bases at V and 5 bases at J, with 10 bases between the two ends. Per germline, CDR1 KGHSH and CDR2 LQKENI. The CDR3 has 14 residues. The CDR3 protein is CASSPPGSYYGYTF. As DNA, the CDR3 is TGTGCCAGCTCACCACCGGGGTCATATTATGGCTACACCTTC.

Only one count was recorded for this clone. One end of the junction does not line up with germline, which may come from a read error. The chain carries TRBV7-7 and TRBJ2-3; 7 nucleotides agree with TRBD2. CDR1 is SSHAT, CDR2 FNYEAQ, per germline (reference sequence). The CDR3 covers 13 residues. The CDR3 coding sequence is TGTGCTAGCAGCCCCACCGGGGGGAATACGCAGTATTTT. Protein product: CASSPTGGNTQYF. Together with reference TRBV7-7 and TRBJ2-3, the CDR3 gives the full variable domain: GAGVSQSPRYKVTKRGQDVTLRCDPISSHATLYWYQQALGQGPEFLTYFNYEAQPDKSGLPSDRFSAERPEGSISTLTIQRTEQRDSAMYRCASSPTGGNTQYFGPGTRLTVL.

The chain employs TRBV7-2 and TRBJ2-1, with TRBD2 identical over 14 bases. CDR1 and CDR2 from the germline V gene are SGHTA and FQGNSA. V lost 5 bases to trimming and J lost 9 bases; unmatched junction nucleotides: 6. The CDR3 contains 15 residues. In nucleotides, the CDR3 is TGTGCCAGCAGCCCCCGGACTAGCGGGGGGCCTGAGCAGTTCTTC. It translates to CASSPRTSGGPEQFF. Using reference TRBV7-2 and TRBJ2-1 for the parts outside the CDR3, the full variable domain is GAGVSQSPSNKVTEKGKDVELRCDPISGHTALYWYRQSLGQGLEFLIYFQGNSAPDKSGLPSDRFSAERTGGSVSTLTIQRTQQEDSAVYLCASSPRTSGGPEQFFGPGTRLTVL.

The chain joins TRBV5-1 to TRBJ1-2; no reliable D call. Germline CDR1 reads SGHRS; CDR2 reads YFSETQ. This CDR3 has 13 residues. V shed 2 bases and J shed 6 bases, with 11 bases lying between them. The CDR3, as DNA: TGCGCCAGCAGCTTCTCAGGAAATGATGGCTACACCTTC. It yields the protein CASSFSGNDGYTF.

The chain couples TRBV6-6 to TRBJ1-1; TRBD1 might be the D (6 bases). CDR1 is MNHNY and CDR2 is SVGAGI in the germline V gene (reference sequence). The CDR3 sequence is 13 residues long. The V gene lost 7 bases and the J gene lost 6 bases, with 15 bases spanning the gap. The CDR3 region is CASKGRGVPEAFF. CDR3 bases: TGTGCCAGCAAGGGCAGGGGAGTGCCTGAAGCTTTCTTT.

The CDR3 DNA reads as TGTGCCATCAGGGGTGATAGCGGCCCTACTAGCGAGCAGTACTTC. Translating gives CAIRGDSGPTSEQYF. V gene TRBV6-6 combines with J gene TRBJ2-7, with D possibly called TRBD1 or TRBD2 (6 bases each). This CDR3 has 15 residues. CDR1 MNHNY and CDR2 SVGAGI come from the germline V gene (reference sequence). V shed 10 bases and J shed 6 bases, with 25 bases lying between them.

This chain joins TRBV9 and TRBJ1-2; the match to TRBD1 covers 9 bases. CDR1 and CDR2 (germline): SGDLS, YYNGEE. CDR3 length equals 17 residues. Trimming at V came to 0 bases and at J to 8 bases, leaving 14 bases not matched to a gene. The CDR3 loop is CASSVDVTGGPGGGYTF. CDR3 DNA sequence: TGTGCCAGCAGCGTAGATGTAACAGGGGGCCCTGGGGGCGGCTACACCTTC.

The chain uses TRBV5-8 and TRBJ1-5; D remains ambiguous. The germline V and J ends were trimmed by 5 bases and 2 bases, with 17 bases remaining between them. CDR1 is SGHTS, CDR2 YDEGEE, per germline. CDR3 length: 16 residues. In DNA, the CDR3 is TGTGCCAGCAGTCGCGACCCTAACCCTGGCAATCAGCCCCAGCATTTT. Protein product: CASSRDPNPGNQPQHF.

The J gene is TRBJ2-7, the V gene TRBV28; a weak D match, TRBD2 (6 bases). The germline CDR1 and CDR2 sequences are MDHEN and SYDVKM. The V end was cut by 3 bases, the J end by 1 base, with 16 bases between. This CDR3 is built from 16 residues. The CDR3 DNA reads TGTGCCAGCAGTTTCGCTCTCAGCGGGTTATCCTACGAGCAGTACTTC. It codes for CASSFALSGLSYEQYF.

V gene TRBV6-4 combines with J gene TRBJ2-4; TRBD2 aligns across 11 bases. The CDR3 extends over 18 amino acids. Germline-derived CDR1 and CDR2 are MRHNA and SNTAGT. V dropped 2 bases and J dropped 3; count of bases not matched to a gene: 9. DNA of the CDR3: TGTGCCAGCAGTGACGTAGTAGCGGGGGGGGTGGACAAAAACATTCAGTACTTC. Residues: CASSDVVAGGVDKNIQYF.

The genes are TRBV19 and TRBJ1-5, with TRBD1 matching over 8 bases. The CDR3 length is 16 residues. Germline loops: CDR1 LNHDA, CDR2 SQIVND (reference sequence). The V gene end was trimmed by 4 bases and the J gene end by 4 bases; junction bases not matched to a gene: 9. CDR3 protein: CASSTPDRGRNQPQHF. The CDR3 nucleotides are TGTGCCAGTAGTACCCCCGACAGGGGTCGGAATCAGCCCCAGCATTTT. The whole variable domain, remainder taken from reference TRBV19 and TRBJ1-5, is DGGITQSPKYLFRKEGQNVTLSCEQNLNHDAMYWYRQDPGQGLRLIYYSQIVNDFQKGDIAEGYSVSREKKESFPLTVTSAQKNPTAFYLCASSTPDRGRNQPQHFGDGTRLSIL.

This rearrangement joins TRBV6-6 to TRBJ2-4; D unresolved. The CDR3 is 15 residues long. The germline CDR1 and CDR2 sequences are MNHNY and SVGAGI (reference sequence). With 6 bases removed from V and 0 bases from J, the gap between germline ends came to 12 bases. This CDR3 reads CASSHISGAKNIQYF. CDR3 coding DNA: TGTGCCAGCAGCCATATCTCGGGAGCCAAAAACATTCAGTACTTC.

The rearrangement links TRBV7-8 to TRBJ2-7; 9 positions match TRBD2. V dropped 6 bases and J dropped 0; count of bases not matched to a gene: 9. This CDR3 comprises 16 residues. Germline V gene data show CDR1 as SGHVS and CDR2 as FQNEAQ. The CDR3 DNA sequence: TGTGCCAGCAGGGGAGACTTTAGCGGGAGCTCCTACGAGCAGTACTTC. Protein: CASRGDFSGSSYEQYF.

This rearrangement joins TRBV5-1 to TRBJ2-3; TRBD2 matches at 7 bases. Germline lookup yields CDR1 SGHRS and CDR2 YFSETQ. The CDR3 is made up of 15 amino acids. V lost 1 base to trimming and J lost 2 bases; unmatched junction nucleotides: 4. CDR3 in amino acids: CASSLFAGDTDTQYF. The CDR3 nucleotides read TGCGCCAGCAGCTTGTTCGCGGGAGACACAGATACGCAGTATTTT.

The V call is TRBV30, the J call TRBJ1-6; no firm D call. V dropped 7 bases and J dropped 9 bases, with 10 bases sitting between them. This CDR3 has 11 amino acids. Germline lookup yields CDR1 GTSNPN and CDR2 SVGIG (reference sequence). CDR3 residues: CASGKGSPLHF. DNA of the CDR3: TGTGCCTCTGGAAAGGGTTCACCCCTCCACTTT.

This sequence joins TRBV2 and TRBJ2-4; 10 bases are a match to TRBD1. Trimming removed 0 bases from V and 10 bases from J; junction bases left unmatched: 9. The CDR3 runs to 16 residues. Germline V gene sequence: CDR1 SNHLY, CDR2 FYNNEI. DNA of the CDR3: TGTGCCAGCAGTGAAGCGCTCCCAGGGACAGGGGAAATTCAGTACTTC. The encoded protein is CASSEALPGTGEIQYF. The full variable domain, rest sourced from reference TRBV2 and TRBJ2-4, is EPEVTQTPSHQVTQMGQEVILRCVPISNHLYFYWYRQILGQKVEFLVSFYNNEISEKSEIFDDQFSVERPDGSNFTLKIRSTKLEDSAMYFCASSEALPGTGEIQYFGAGTRLSVL.